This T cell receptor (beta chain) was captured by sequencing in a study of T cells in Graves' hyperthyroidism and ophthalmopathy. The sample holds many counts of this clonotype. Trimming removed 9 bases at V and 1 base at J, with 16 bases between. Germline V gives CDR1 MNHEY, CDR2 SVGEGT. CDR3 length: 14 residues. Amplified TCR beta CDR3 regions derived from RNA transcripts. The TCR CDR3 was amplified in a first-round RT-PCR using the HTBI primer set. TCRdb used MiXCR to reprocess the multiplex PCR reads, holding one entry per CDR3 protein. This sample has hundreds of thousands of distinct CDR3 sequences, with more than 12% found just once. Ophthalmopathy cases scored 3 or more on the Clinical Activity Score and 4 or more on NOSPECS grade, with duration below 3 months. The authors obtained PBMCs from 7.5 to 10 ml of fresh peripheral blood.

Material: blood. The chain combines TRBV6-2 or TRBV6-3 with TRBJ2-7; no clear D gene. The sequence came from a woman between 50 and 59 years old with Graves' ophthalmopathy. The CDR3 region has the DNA TGTGCCAGTAAACAGAGGAGCAATTCCTACGAGCAGTACTTC. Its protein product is CASKQRSNSYEQYF.